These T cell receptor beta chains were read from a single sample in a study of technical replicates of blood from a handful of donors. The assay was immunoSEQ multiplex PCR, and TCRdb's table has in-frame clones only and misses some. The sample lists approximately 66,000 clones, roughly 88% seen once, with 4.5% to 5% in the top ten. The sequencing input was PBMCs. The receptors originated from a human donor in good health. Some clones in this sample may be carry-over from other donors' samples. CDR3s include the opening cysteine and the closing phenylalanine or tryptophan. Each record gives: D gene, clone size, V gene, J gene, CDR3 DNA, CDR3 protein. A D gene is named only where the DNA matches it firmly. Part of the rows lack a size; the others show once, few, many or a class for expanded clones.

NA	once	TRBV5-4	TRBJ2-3	TGTGCCAGCAGCTTGCCCGGGACTGGGGCGGCAGATACGCAGTATTTT	CASSLPGTGAADTQYF
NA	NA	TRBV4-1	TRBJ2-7	TGCGCCAGCAGCCAAGAAGGCGGGACCTACGAGCAGTACTTC	CASSQEGGTYEQYF
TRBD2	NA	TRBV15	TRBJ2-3	TGTGCCACCAGCAGAGATTATGAGACTAGCGGGAGGGCGCAGTATTTT	CATSRDYETSGRAQYF
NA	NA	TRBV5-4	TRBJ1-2	TGTGCCAGCAGCACGGACTCACACTTTAACTATGGCTACACCTTC	CASSTDSHFNYGYTF
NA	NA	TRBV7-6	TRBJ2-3	TGTGCCAGCAGCCCCCAGGAGACTAGGAAGTATTTT	CASSPQETRKYF
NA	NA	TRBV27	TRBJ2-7	TGTGCCAGCAGTCAAACGGACAGTTACGAGCAGTACTTC	CASSQTDSYEQYF
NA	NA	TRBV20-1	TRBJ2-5	TGCAGTGCTAGAGGAGAAGAGACCCAGTACTTC	CSARGEETQYF
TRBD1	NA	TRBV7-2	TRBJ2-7	TGTGCCAGCAGCTTAGCAGGGGGCGGCTCCTACGAGCAGTACTTC	CASSLAGGGSYEQYF
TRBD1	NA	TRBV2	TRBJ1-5	TGTGCCAGCAGTAAGGGACAGAGGGGCTATAGCAATCAGCCCCAGCATTTT	CASSKGQRGYSNQPQHF
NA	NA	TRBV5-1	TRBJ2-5	TGCGCCAGCAGCCCTGCGGGGGAGACCCAGTACTTC	CASSPAGETQYF
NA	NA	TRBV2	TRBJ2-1	TGTGCCAGCAGTTCCCTAGATGATGAGCAGTTCTTC	CASSSLDDEQFF
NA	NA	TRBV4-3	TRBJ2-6	TGCGCCAGCAGCCAAGACAGAATCTCTGGGGCCAACGTCCTGACTTTC	CASSQDRISGANVLTF
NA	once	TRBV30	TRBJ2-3	TGTGCCTGGGGTACAGGGGGGGGCACAGATACGCAGTATTTT	CAWGTGGGTDTQYF
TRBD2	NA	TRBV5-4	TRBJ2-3	TGTGCCAGCAGCCAAGCGGGAGAAAGAACTAGCACAGATACGCAGTATTTT	CASSQAGERTSTDTQYF
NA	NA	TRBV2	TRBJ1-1	TGTGCCAGCATCATTCAGGTTAACACTGAAGCTTTCTTT	CASIIQVNTEAFF
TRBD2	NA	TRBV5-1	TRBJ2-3	TGCGCCAGCAGCGGGGGGCTAGCGGGAGGAGAGGATACGCAGTATTTT	CASSGGLAGGEDTQYF
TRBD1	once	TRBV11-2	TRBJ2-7	TGTGCCAGCAGCCCTGGACAGGGGTACGAGCAGTACTTC	CASSPGQGYEQYF
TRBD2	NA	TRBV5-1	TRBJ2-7	TGCGCCAGCAGCTTATCCCGGCGGGAGGGCCGCTACGAGCAGTACTTC	CASSLSRREGRYEQYF
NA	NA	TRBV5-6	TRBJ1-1	TGTGCCAGCAGCTTGGTAGCTGAAGCTTTCTTT	CASSLVAEAFF
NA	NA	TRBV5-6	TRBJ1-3	TGTGCCAGCAGCCTAGGTGGAAACACCATATATTTT	CASSLGGNTIYF
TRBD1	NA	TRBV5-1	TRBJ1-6	TGCGCCAGCAGCTTGGAGGGGGCGCGGAATTCACCCCTCCACTTT	CASSLEGARNSPLHF
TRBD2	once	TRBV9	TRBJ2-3	TGTGCCAGCAGCGCCGGGGGGGCAGGGCGCACAGATACGCAGTATTTT	CASSAGGAGRTDTQYF
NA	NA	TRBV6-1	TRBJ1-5	TGTGCCAGCAGTGGACGAATCAGCGATCAGCCCCAGCATTTT	CASSGRISDQPQHF
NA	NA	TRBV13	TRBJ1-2	TGTGCCAGCAGCTCCGACTCCTATGGCTACACCTTC	CASSSDSYGYTF
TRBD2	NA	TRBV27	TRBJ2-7	TGTGCCAGCAGTTTAGTGGGAGAAGCGGGAATACCTTACGAGCAGTACTTC	CASSLVGEAGIPYEQYF
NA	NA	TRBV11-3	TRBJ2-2	TGTGCCAGCAGCTCGACGTGGGGGCCGGACACCGGGGAGCTGTTTTTT	CASSSTWGPDTGELFF
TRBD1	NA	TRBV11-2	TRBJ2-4	TGTGCTAGCAGCTTAGGGCCCTTCGACAGGGAAAAAAACATTCAGTACTTC	CASSLGPFDREKNIQYF
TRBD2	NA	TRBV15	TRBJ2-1	TGTGCCACCAGCAGAGATCTAGCGGGGATGGGGGAGCAGTTCTTC	CATSRDLAGMGEQFF
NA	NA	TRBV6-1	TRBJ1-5	TGTGCCAGCAAACTAGGCCCCCCGGTTGGGCCCCAGCATTTT	CASKLGPPVGPQHF
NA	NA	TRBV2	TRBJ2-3	TGTGCCAGCAAGGGGCCGACTAGACAAAGCACAGATACGCAGTATTTT	CASKGPTRQSTDTQYF
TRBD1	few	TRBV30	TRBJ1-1	TGTGCCTGGAGTCCGACAGGGACTGAAGCTTTCTTT	CAWSPTGTEAFF
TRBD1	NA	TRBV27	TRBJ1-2	TGTGCCAGCAGTCCCAGCAGACAGGGGGCGGTCCTCTATGGCTACACCTTC	CASSPSRQGAVLYGYTF
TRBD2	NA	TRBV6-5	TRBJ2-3	TGTGCCAGCAGTTACTCGGGACTAGCCCCAGATACGCAGTATTTT	CASSYSGLAPDTQYF
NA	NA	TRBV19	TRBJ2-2	TGTGCTTCTATCGTAGATAACACCGGGGAGCTGTTTTTT	CASIVDNTGELFF
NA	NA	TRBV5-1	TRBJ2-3	TGCGCCAGCAGCGCCTCCGCCCGAGGCTCCCCGGGAGCCGCAGATACGCAGTATTTT	CASSASARGSPGAADTQYF
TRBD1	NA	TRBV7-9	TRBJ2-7	TGTGCCAGCACCCGGGACAGGGGATCCTACGAGCAGTACTTC	CASTRDRGSYEQYF
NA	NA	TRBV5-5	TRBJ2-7	TGTGCCAGCAGCTTGGCCACCTACGAGCAGTACTTC	CASSLATYEQYF
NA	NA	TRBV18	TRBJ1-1	TGTGCCAGCTCTAGGAGCACTGAAGCTTTCTTT	CASSRSTEAFF
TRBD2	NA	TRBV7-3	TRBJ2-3	TGTGCCAGCAGCTTTCGGGGGGGCATGGATACGCAGTATTTT	CASSFRGGMDTQYF
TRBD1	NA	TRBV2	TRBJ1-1	TGTGCCAGCAGTGCCGGACAGGGTTTCATGAACACTGAAGCTTTCTTT	CASSAGQGFMNTEAFF
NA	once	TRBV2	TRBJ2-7	TGTGCCAGCAGTAGGACAGATTACGAGCAGTACTTC	CASSRTDYEQYF
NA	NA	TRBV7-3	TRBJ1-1	TGTGCCAGCAGCTTAACCGGTTTTGGCACTGAAGCTTTCTTT	CASSLTGFGTEAFF
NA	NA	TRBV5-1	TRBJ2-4	TGCGCCAGCAGCTTGATCCCAGGGCTCGAAGCCAAAAACATTCAGTACTTC	CASSLIPGLEAKNIQYF
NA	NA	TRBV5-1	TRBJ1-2	TGCGCCAGCAGCTTGGGCTTATGGAGATCTAACTATGGCTACACCTTC	CASSLGLWRSNYGYTF
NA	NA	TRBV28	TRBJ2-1	TGTGCCAGCAGTTCCCAGGGGTTGGGCAATGAGCAGTTCTTC	CASSSQGLGNEQFF
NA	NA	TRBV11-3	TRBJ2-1	TGTGCCAGCAGCTTAGTCGGTATGAGCTCCTACAATGAGCAGTTCTTC	CASSLVGMSSYNEQFF
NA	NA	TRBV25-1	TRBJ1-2	TGTGCCAGCCGATCCAGGGTCTTAGCCGGCTACACCTTC	CASRSRVLAGYTF
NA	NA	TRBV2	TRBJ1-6	TGTGCCAGCAGTGTGAGCAGGGGCGGATCACCCCTCCACTTT	CASSVSRGGSPLHF
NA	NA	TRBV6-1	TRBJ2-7	TGTGCCAGCAGGGGGGGACAGTCCTACGAGCAGTACTTC	CASRGGQSYEQYF
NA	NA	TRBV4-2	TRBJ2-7	TGTGCCAGCAGCCAAGATGCGGTCAGGGCATACGAGCAGTACTTC	CASSQDAVRAYEQYF
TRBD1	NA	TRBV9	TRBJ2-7	TGTGCCAGCAGCGTAGATCAGGACAGGGGGATCTACGAGCAGTACTTC	CASSVDQDRGIYEQYF
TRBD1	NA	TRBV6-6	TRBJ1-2	TGTGCCAGCCAGGGGGAAAACTATGGCTACACCTTC	CASQGENYGYTF
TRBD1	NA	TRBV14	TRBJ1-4	TGTGCCAGCAGCCAGATGGGACAGAAAAATGAAAAACTGTTTTTT	CASSQMGQKNEKLFF
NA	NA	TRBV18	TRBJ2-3	TGTGCCAGCTCACCACCATACCCTGACTATACGCAGTATTTT	CASSPPYPDYTQYF
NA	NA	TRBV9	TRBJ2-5	TGTGCCAGCAGCTCCCGGACAGCACAAGAGACCCAGTACTTC	CASSSRTAQETQYF